The clone carrying this T cell receptor beta chain appeared a few times. Its target is not known. The sample is drawn from a study of long-term antiretroviral therapy in people with HIV. Study conclusions and caveats: Clones showing expansion before ART dominated the repertoire at all time points. Versus controls, repertoires in people with HIV had narrower CDR3 length ranges.

The CDR3 length is 15 residues. Trimming cost V 2 bases and J 4 bases, with 17 bases left between them. The germline CDR1 and CDR2 sequences are GTSNPN and SVGIG (reference sequence). The run of the v3.0 immunoSEQ assay was at survey level. TCRdb's copy holds only in-frame clones and misses some; the assay was immunoSEQ multiplex PCR. The table lists roughly 14,000 clones, about four fifths of them singletons, with 15% to 20% in the top ten. The V call is TRBV30, the J call TRBJ1-2, with D possibly TRBD1 on 5 matching bases. The clonotype was recovered from a man in his forties with HIV. The sample consisted of unsorted PBMCs, taken just before starting antiretroviral therapy. CDR3 in amino acids: CAWSRGREGPYGYTF. The CDR3 region has the DNA TGTGCCTGGAGTCGGGGCAGAGAGGGGCCCTATGGCTACACCTTC. Together with reference TRBV30 and TRBJ1-2, the CDR3 gives the full variable domain: SQTIHQWPATLVQPVGSPLSLECTVEGTSNPNLYWYRQAAGRGLQLLFYSVGIGQISSEVPQNLSASRPQDRQFILSSKKLLLSDSGFYLCAWSRGREGPYGYTFGSGTRLTVV.